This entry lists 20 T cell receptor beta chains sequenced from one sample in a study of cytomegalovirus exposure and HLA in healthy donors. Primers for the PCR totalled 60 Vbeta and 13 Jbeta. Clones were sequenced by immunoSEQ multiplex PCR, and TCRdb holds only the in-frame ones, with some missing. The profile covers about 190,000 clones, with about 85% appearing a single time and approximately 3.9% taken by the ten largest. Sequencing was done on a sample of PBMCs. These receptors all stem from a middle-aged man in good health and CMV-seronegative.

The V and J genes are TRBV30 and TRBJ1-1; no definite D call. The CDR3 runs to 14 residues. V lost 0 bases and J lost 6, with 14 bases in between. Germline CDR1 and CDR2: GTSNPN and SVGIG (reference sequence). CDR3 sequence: CAWSVAITNPEAFF. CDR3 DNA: TGTGCCTGGAGTGTAGCCATCACGAATCCTGAAGCTTTCTTT.

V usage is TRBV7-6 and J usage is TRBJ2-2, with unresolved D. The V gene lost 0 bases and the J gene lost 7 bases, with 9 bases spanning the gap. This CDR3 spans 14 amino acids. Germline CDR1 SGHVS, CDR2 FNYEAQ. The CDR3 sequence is CASSLANGIGELFF. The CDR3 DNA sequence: TGTGCCAGCAGCTTAGCGAACGGTATCGGGGAGCTGTTTTTT.

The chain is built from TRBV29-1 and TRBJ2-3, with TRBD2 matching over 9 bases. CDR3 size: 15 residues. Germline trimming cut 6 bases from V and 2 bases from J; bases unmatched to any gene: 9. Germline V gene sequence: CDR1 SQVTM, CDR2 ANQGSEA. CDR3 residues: CSVGQRGVPTDTQYF. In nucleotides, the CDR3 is TGCAGCGTCGGACAGCGGGGGGTCCCCACAGATACGCAGTATTTT.

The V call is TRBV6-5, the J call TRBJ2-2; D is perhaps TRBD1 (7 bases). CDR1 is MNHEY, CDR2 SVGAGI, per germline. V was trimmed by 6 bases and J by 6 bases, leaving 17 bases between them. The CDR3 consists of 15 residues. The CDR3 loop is CASSPTGTPPGELFF. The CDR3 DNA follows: TGTGCCAGCAGCCCGACAGGGACTCCCCCCGGGGAGCTGTTTTTT.

CDR3: CASSQDRAPGANVLTF. CDR3 in DNA: TGTGCCAGCAGCCAAGATCGTGCGCCGGGGGCCAACGTCCTGACTTTC. The chain combines TRBV14 with TRBJ2-6; D is ambiguous. The CDR3 sequence is 16 residues long. Between the trimmed V and J ends, which lost 0 bases and 4 bases, there was a span of 10 bases. Germline V gene data show CDR1 as SGHDN and CDR2 as FVKESK.

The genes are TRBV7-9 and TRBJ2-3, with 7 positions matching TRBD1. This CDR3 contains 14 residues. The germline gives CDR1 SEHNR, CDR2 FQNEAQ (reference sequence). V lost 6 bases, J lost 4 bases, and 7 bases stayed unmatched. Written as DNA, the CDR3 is TGTGCCAGCAGTTTTCAGGGGGTAGCAGATACGCAGTATTTT. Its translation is CASSFQGVADTQYF.

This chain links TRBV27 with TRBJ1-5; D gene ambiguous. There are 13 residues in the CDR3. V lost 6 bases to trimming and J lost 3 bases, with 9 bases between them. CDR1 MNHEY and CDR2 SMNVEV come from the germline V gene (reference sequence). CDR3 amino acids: CASSNQLNQPQHF. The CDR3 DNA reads TGTGCCAGCAGCAACCAACTCAATCAGCCCCAGCATTTT.

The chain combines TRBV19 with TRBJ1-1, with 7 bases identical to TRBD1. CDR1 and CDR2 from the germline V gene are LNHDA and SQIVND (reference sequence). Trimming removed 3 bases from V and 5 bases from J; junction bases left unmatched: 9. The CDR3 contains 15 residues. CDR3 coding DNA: TGTGCCAGTAGTATCCGCGGGGACAGACCAACTGAAGCTTTCTTT. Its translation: CASSIRGDRPTEAFF.

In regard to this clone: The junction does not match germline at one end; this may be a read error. The CDR3 spells CSSSFRRSGGLGELFF. CDR3 DNA: TGTTCCAGCAGTTTCCGGAGGTCAGGGGGACTTGGGGAGCTGTTTTTT. The chain joins TRBV7-9 to TRBJ2-2, with D possibly TRBD1 on 7 matching bases. The germline V gene has CDR1 SEHNR and CDR2 FQNEAQ (reference sequence). This CDR3 spans 16 amino acids.

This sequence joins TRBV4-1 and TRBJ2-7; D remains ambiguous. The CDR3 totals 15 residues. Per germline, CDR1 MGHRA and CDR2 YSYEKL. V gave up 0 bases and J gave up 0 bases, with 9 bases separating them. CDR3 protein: CASSQDPDNSYEQYF. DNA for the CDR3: TGCGCCAGCAGCCAAGACCCCGACAACTCCTACGAGCAGTACTTC.

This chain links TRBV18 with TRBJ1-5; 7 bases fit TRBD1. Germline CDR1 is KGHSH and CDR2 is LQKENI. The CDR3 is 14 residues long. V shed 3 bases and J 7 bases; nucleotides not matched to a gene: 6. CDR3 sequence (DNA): TGTGCCAGCTCACCGAGACAGGGCGCACAGCCCCAGCATTTT. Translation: CASSPRQGAQPQHF.

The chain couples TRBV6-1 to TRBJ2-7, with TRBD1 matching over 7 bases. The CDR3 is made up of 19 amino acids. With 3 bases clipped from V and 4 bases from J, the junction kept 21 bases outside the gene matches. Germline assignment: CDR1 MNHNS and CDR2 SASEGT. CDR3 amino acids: CASSEGPFGQALRSYEQYF. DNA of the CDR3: TGTGCCAGCAGTGAGGGGCCCTTCGGACAGGCCCTAAGATCTTACGAGCAGTACTTC.

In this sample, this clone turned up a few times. Written as DNA, the CDR3 is TGTGCCTGGAGTGTACGGGGGGCCTCAGTCAATGAGCAGTTCTTC. This sequence encodes CAWSVRGASVNEQFF. The chain recombines TRBV30 with TRBJ2-1, with a weak D call TRBD2 (7 bases). V was shortened by 0 bases and J by 6 bases, with 15 bases between the two germline ends. In germline, CDR1 is GTSNPN, CDR2 SVGIG (reference sequence). The CDR3 length is 15 residues.

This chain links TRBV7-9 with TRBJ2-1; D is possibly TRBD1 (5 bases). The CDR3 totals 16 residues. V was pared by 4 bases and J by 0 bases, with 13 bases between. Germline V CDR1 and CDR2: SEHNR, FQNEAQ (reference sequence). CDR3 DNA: TGTGCCAGCAGCTCGCGACAGCGAACCTCCTACAATGAGCAGTTCTTC. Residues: CASSSRQRTSYNEQFF.

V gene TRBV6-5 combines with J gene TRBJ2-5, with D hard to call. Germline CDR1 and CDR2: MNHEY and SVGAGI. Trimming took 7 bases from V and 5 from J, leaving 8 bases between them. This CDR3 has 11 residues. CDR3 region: CASTYVETQYF. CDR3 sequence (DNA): TGTGCCAGCACCTACGTGGAGACCCAGTACTTC.

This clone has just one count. DNA for the CDR3: TGTGCCTGGGACAGGGGTTCGGCCTACAATGAGCAGTTCTTC. Translated, it gives CAWDRGSAYNEQFF. This chain joins TRBV30 and TRBJ2-1, with 8 positions matching TRBD1. Germline CDR1 and CDR2: GTSNPN and SVGIG (reference sequence). Trimming cost V 5 bases and J 2 bases; bases outside gene matches: 5. The CDR3 runs 14 residues.

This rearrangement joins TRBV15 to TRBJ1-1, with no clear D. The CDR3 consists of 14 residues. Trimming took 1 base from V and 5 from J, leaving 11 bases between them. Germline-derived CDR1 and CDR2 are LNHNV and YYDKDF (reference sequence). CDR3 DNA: TGTGCCACCAGCAGAGTTGGAGGACGGACTGAAGCTTTCTTT. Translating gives CATSRVGGRTEAFF.

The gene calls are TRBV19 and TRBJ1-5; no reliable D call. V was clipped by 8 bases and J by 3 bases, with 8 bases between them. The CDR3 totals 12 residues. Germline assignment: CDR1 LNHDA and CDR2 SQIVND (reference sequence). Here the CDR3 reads CASGDNNQPQHF. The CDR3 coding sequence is TGTGCCAGTGGCGACAACAATCAGCCCCAGCATTTT.

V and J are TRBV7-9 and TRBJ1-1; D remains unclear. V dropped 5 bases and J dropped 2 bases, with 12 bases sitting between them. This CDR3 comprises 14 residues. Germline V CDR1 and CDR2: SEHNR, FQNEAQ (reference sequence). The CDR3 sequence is CASSPRWTNTEAFF. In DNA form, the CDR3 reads TGTGCCAGCAGCCCCAGGTGGACTAACACTGAAGCTTTCTTT.

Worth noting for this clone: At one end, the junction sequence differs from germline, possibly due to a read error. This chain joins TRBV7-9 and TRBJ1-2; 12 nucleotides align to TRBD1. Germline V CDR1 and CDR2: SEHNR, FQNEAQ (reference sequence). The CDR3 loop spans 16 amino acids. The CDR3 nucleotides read TGTTCCAGCAGCTCCATCGCGGGACAGGGGGCAAATGGCTACACCTTC. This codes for CSSSSIAGQGANGYTF.